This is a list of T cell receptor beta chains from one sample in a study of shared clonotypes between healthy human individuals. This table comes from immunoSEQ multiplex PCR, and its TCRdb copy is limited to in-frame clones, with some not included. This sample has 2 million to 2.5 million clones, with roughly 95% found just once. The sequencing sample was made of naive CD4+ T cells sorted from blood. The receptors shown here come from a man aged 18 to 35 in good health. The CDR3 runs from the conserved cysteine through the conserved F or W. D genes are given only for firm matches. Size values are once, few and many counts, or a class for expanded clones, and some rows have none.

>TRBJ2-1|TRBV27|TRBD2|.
CASSLLASGDEQFF
TGTGCCAGCAGTTTATTGGCTAGCGGGGATGAGCAGTTCTTC
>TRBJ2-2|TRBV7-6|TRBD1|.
CASSKDRGGTGELFF
TGTGCCAGCAGCAAGGACAGGGGAGGCACCGGGGAGCTGTTTTTT
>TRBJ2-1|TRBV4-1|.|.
CASKEEEVRNEQFF
TGCGCCAGCAAAGAGGAGGAGGTACGCAATGAGCAGTTCTTC
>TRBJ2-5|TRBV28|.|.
CASSLSQETQYF
TGTGCCAGCAGTTTATCCCAAGAGACCCAGTACTTC
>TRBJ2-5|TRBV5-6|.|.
CASSLGQLQETQYF
TGTGCCAGCAGCTTGGGGCAGTTACAAGAGACCCAGTACTTC
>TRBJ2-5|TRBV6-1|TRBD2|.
CASSVLAGTRETQYF
TGTGCCAGCAGTGTGCTAGCGGGGACCCGGGAGACCCAGTACTTC
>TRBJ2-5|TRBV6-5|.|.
CASSLSGETQYF
TGTGCCAGCAGTTTAAGCGGGGAGACCCAGTACTTC
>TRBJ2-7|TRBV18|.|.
CASSGGSYEQYF
TGTGCCAGCTCAGGGGGTTCCTACGAGCAGTACTTC
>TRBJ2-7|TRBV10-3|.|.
CAISETIVVSSTYEQYF
TGTGCCATCAGTGAAACTATCGTCGTCAGCTCAACCTACGAGCAGTACTTC
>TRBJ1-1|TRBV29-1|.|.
CSATGHLNTEAFF
TGCAGCGCCACGGGACACTTGAACACTGAAGCTTTCTTT
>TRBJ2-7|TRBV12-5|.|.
CASGLASGTYEQYF
TGTGCTAGTGGTTTGGCGAGCGGAACCTACGAGCAGTACTTC
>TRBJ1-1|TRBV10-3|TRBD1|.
CATRDRVTEAFF
TGTGCCACGAGAGACAGGGTTACTGAAGCTTTCTTT
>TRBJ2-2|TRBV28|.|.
CASSPFLRPHNRDANTGELFF
TGTGCCAGCAGTCCTTTCCTCAGGCCTCACAACAGGGACGCGAACACCGGGGAGCTGTTTTTT
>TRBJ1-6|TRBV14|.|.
CASSQAVAPLHF
TGTGCCAGCAGCCAAGCGGTTGCACCCCTCCACTTT
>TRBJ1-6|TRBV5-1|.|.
CASSLGQGVKNSPLHF
TGCGCCAGCAGCTTGGGACAAGGGGTAAAGAATTCACCCCTCCACTTT
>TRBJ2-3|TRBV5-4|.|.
CASSLEDLGGEHTQYF
TGTGCCAGCAGCTTGGAAGATCTGGGGGGAGAGCATACGCAGTATTTT
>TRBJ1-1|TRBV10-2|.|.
CASSEVQDTEAFF
TGCGCCAGCAGTGAAGTTCAGGACACTGAAGCTTTCTTT
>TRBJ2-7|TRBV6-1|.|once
CASSPESPYEQYF
TGTGCCAGCAGCCCAGAGTCTCCCTACGAGCAGTACTTC
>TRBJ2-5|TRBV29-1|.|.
CSVRDNIQETQYF
TGCAGCGTCCGGGACAACATCCAAGAGACCCAGTACTTC
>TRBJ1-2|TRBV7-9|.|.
CASSLDAEHGYTF
TGTGCCAGCAGCTTAGATGCGGAACATGGCTACACCTTC
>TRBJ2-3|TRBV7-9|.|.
CASSLAMPGTDTQYF
TGTGCCAGCAGCTTAGCGATGCCAGGCACAGATACGCAGTATTTT
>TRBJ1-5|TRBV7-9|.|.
CASSLYRGAEGQPQHF
TGTGCCAGCAGCTTATATCGGGGGGCGGAGGGTCAGCCCCAGCATTTT
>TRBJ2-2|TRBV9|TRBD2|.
CASSATSGSNTGELFF
TGTGCCAGCAGCGCTACTAGCGGGAGCAACACCGGGGAGCTGTTTTTT
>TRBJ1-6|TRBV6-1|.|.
CASTDGEAENSPLHF
TGTGCCAGCACCGACGGGGAAGCAGAGAATTCACCCCTCCACTTT
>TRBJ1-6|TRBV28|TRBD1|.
CASTLQGGSYNSPLHF
TGTGCCAGCACCTTACAGGGGGGGTCCTATAATTCACCCCTCCACTTT
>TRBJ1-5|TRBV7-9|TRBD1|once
CASSRQGPQHF
TGTGCCAGCAGCCGACAGGGGCCCCAGCATTTT
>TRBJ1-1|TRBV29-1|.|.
CSVEAGGRVGNTEAFF
TGCAGCGTTGAAGCGGGGGGAAGGGTTGGGAACACTGAAGCTTTCTTT
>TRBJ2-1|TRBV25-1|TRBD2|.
CASSPPGTSRTTEQFF
TGTGCCAGCAGTCCCCCCGGGACTAGCAGAACCACTGAGCAGTTCTTC
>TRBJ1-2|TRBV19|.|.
CASSLGNLGIGYTF
TGTGCCAGTAGTCTTGGGAATTTGGGGATTGGCTACACCTTC
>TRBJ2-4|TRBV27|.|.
CASSEGEAKNIQYF
TGTGCCAGCAGCGAGGGGGAAGCCAAAAACATTCAGTACTTC
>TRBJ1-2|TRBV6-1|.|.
CASSALQGKNGYTF
TGTGCCAGCAGCGCTCTGCAGGGTAAGAATGGCTACACCTTC
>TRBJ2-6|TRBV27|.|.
CASSLYRAGANVLTF
TGTGCCAGCAGTTTATACAGGGCTGGGGCCAACGTCCTGACTTTC
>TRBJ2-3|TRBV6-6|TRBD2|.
CASTAHGGNTDTQYF
TGTGCCAGCACTGCCCACGGGGGGAACACAGATACGCAGTATTTT
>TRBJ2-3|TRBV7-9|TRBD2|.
CASSFSRGVSTDTQYF
TGTGCCAGCAGCTTCAGTCGGGGGGTTAGCACAGATACGCAGTATTTT
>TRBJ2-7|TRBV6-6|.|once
CASSYEVSYEQYF
TGTGCCAGCAGTTACGAGGTCTCCTACGAGCAGTACTTC
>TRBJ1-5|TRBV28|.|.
CASSPGDNQPQHF
TGTGCCAGCAGTCCCGGGGACAATCAGCCCCAGCATTTT
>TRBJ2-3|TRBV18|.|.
CASSPDSADTQYF
TGTGCCAGCTCACCAGATTCGGCAGATACGCAGTATTTT
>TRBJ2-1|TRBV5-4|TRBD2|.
CASSLSGRAYNEQFF
TGTGCCAGCAGCTTGAGTGGGAGGGCCTACAATGAGCAGTTCTTC
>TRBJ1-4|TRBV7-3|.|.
CASSLAGANEKLFF
TGTGCCAGCAGCTTGGCAGGGGCTAATGAAAAACTGTTTTTT
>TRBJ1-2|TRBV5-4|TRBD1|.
CASSLLRDRGNGYTF
TGTGCCAGCAGCCTGTTGAGGGACAGGGGGAATGGCTACACCTTC
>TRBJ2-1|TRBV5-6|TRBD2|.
CASSPRPGTSGKNEQFF
TGTGCCAGCAGCCCCCGGCCAGGTACTAGCGGGAAAAATGAGCAGTTCTTC
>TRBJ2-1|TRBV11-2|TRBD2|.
CASTSSGGYNEQFF
TGTGCCAGCACCTCTAGCGGGGGATACAATGAGCAGTTCTTC
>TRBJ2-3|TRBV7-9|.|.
CASSLDLAWTDTQYF
TGTGCCAGCAGCTTAGACTTAGCGTGGACAGATACGCAGTATTTT
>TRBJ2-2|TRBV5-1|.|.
CASSSRVSTGELFF
TGCGCCAGCAGCTCCAGGGTTTCCACCGGGGAGCTGTTTTTT
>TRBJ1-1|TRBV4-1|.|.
CASSQDPTVGGTEAFF
TGCGCCAGCAGCCAAGATCCCACCGTCGGGGGCACTGAAGCTTTCTTT
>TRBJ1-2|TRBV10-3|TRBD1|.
CAISDTGTGYGYTF
TGTGCCATCAGTGATACCGGGACAGGCTATGGCTACACCTTC
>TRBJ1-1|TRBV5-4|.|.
CASSLPGPRNTEAFF
TGTGCCAGCAGCTTGCCGGGACCCAGAAACACTGAAGCTTTCTTT
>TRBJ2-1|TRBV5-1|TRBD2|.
CASSLGGTSGSSYNEQFF
TGCGCCAGCAGCTTGGGGGGGACTAGCGGAAGCTCCTACAATGAGCAGTTCTTC
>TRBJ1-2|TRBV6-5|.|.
CASSSSNAHYGYTF
TGTGCCAGCAGTTCGTCTAACGCACACTATGGCTACACCTTC
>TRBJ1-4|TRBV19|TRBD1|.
CASSTQTGTALFF
TGTGCCAGTAGTACGCAAACCGGGACAGCTCTGTTTTTT
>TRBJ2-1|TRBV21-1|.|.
CASSEPEEFF
TGTGCCAGCAGCGAACCAGAGGAGTTCTTC
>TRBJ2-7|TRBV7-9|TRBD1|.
CASSGTASSYEQYF
TGTGCCAGCAGCGGGACAGCGAGCTCCTACGAGCAGTACTTC
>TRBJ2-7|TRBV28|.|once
CASGPIGWVSEQYF
TGTGCCAGCGGGCCCATCGGGTGGGTCTCCGAGCAGTACTTC
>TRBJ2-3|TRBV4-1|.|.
CASSQSGAWQYF
TGCGCCAGCAGCCAATCCGGGGCCTGGCAGTATTTT
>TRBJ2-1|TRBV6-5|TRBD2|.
CASSSGTSGSGNEQFF
TGTGCCAGCAGTTCAGGGACTAGCGGGAGCGGTAATGAGCAGTTCTTC
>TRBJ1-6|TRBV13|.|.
CASSTTGLLSYNSPLHF
TGTGCCAGCAGCACGACGGGACTGCTCTCCTATAATTCACCCCTCCACTTT
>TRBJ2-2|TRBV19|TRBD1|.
CASNTGTGVGELFF
TGTGCCAGTAATACCGGGACAGGGGTCGGGGAGCTGTTTTTT
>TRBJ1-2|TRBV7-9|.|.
CASTPSGSRAGYTF
TGTGCCAGCACCCCCTCAGGAAGCAGGGCAGGCTACACCTTC